This T cell receptor (beta chain) came from a study of CD8 T cells in ankylosing spondylitis. Study conclusions and caveats: Significantly higher representation of disease-linked clones was reported for matched ankylosing spondylitis synovial fluid. Earlier studies detected some motif variants in reactive arthritis synovial fluid and blood. With a CD8+ phenotype, disease-linked clones were relatively rare in peripheral blood.

On this clonotype: Antigen unknown.

Quantitative 5'-RACE with molecular barcodes generated TCR beta libraries. TCRdb fed the 5' RACE reads into MiXCR, producing one record per CDR3 protein. The table includes 200,000 to 250,000 distinct CDR3 sequences, about 30% detected once. V gave up 5 bases and J gave up 6 bases; unmatched junction bases: 6. CDR3 length equals 14 residues. This chain uses TRBV12-3 or TRBV12-4 with TRBJ2-5; 10 nucleotides line up with TRBD2. This clonotype was obtained from a male donor with ankylosing spondylitis or in good health (not recorded which). Sequenced: blood, either unsorted or a sorted T cell fraction (not recorded which). CDR3 in DNA: TGTGCCAGCAGTCAGGGACTAGCGACCAAGACCCAGTACTTC. It is translated as CASSQGLATKTQYF.